The present entry profiles one T cell receptor (beta chain) with its context. Its target is not known. Built from TCR beta cDNA, the libraries had unique molecular identifiers in them. Using its own MiXCR run on the PCR reads, TCRdb lists one record per CDR3 protein. The table shows roughly 800,000 distinct CDR3 sequences, with around 46% occurring only once. The sample belongs to a study of post-analysis software for immune sequencing data. Study-wide points: Five or six TRBV segments were significantly more frequent in patients than in controls. TRBV5-6, TRBV5-1 and TRBV20-1 were among these segments.

Per the germline V gene, CDR1 is MNHEY and CDR2 is SMNVEV (reference sequence). This CDR3 comprises 18 residues. V lost 3 bases to trimming and J lost 1 base; unmatched junction nucleotides: 10. Sequencing was carried out using blood. The chain combines TRBV27 with TRBJ2-3; 10 nucleotides match TRBD1. The source of this sequence is a girl between 10 and 17 years old with multiple sclerosis. The CDR3 region is CASSFPSLDRGGTDTQYF. As DNA, the CDR3 is TGTGCCAGCAGTTTTCCCTCTTTGGACAGGGGGGGCACAGATACGCAGTATTTT.